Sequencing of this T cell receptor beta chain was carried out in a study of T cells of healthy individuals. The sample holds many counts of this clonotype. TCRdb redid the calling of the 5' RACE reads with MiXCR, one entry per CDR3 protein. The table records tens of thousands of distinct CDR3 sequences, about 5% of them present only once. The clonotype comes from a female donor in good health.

The CDR3 DNA is TGTGCCAGCAGTCCGGGACAGGGGAGGTACGAGCAGTACTTC. This encodes CASSPGQGRYEQYF. V usage is TRBV27 and J usage is TRBJ2-7; 10 positions match TRBD1. With 5 bases clipped from V and 4 bases from J, the junction kept 5 bases outside the gene matches. Germline V gives CDR1 MNHEY, CDR2 SMNVEV (reference sequence). This CDR3 has 14 residues.